One and the same sample provided the 14 T cell receptor beta chains below, sequenced in a study of T-cell reconstitution after alpha-beta-depleted transplantation in children. For TCRbeta, the library was prepared with unique molecular identifiers. TCRdb ran MiXCR on the PCR reads and lists one entry per CDR3 protein. The sample lists about 300,000 distinct CDR3 sequences; about 9.5% were seen once. Sequences were derived from PBMCs, sampled before TCRalphabeta/CD19-depleted stem cell transplant. These receptor sequences come from a boy under three years old with acute myeloid leukemia, due to receive a stem cell transplant.

This clonotype was found many times. The V and J genes are TRBV28 and TRBJ1-3; 8 positions match TRBD1. From germline, CDR1 is MDHEN and CDR2 SYDVKM. The ends lost 6 bases at V and 2 bases at J; junction bases unmatched: 3. The CDR3 runs 14 residues. CDR3 in DNA: TGTGCCAGCAGGACAGGGGACGCTGGAAACACCATATATTTT. Translated, it gives CASRTGDAGNTIYF. The variable domain in full, with the rest retrieved from reference TRBV28 and TRBJ1-3, is DVKVTQSSRYLVKRTGEKVFLECVQDMDHENMFWYRQDPGLGLRLIYFSYDVKMKEKGDIPEGYSVSREKKERFSLILESASTNQTSMYLCASRTGDAGNTIYFGEGSWLTVV.

Note on this clonotype: Given a much more abundant clone one base away, this may be a read error. The chain combines TRBV27 with TRBJ2-7, with D uncertain. Germline V gene lookup returns CDR1 MNHEY and CDR2 SMNVEV (reference sequence). The CDR3 has 14 amino acids. CDR3 in amino acids: CVSSSTQPPYEQYF. The DNA of the CDR3 is TGTGTCAGCAGTTCTACCCAGCCCCCATACGAGCAGTACTTC.

Only a few counts were recorded for this clonotype. The V gene is TRBV12-3 or TRBV12-4, the J gene TRBJ1-1; 9 bases match TRBD1. This CDR3 has 13 amino acids. Unmatched junction bases numbered 6, after V lost 5 bases and J lost 8 bases. The CDR3 region is CASSQLQGAEAFF. CDR3 nucleotide sequence: TGTGCCAGCAGTCAACTACAGGGGGCCGAAGCTTTCTTT.

This clonotype showed up many times. This chain uses TRBV7-8 with TRBJ1-2, with TRBD1 matching 9 bases. Germline CDR1 SGHVS, CDR2 FQNEAQ. This CDR3 contains 14 residues. The J segment lost 6 bases and the V segment lost 1 base, leaving 3 bases of the junction unmatched. The CDR3 DNA reads as TGTGCCAGCAGCTTAGGACAGGGGGGCGATGGCTACACCTTC. Its protein is CASSLGQGGDGYTF.

This clonotype came up many times. The V gene is TRBV5-6, the J gene TRBJ2-7; tentatively, D is TRBD1 (5 bases). V shed 2 bases and J shed 3 bases, with 12 bases lying between them. CDR3 length equals 14 residues. From germline, CDR1 is SGHDT and CDR2 YYEEEE. The CDR3 is CASSFLLQDYEQYF. Here the CDR3 DNA reads TGTGCCAGCAGCTTTTTGCTACAGGACTACGAGCAGTACTTC. Drawing the rest from reference TRBV5-6 and TRBJ2-7, the complete variable domain is DAGVTQSPTHLIKTRGQQVTLRCSPKSGHDTVSWYQQALGQGPQFIFQYYEEEERQRGNFPDRFSGHQFPNYSSELNVNALLLGDSALYLCASSFLLQDYEQYFGPGTRLTVT.

In its sample, this clonotype was seen many times. This rearrangement joins TRBV7-9 to TRBJ2-1, with TRBD1 identical over 7 bases. The CDR3 is made up of 12 amino acids. The ends lost 1 base at V and 13 bases at J; junction bases unmatched: 4. Looked up from germline, CDR1 is SEHNR and CDR2 is FQNEAQ (reference sequence). The CDR3 is CASSLEGAVQFF. The CDR3 DNA follows: TGTGCCAGCAGCTTAGAGGGGGCTGTCCAGTTCTTC.

This clonotype was counted ten times or more. This sequence joins TRBV20-1 and TRBJ1-5, with TRBD1 as a possible D gene (5 bases). Germline assignment: CDR1 DFQATT and CDR2 SNEGSKA (reference sequence). V was pared by 7 bases and J by 2 bases, with 21 bases between. This CDR3 comprises 16 residues. As DNA, the CDR3 is TGCAGTGTTCAATTGGGGGGAAGAAACGGCAATCAGCCCCAGCATTTT. This gives the protein CSVQLGGRNGNQPQHF.

This clonotype was seen only a few times. The chain has TRBV29-1 and TRBJ1-1; 7 bases line up with TRBD1. The CDR3 runs 14 residues. CDR1 and CDR2 (germline): SQVTM, ANQGSEA. J gave up 0 bases and V 4 bases, and 5 bases lay outside the gene matches. The CDR3 spells CSVVPDRMNTEAFF. For the CDR3, the DNA is TGCAGCGTTGTCCCGGACAGGATGAACACTGAAGCTTTCTTT.

V is TRBV11-2 and J is TRBJ1-3, with D possibly matching TRBD1 (6 bases). Germline V gene sequence: CDR1 SGHAT, CDR2 FQNNGV. The length of the CDR3 is 14 residues. Trimming cost V 5 bases and J 4 bases, with 12 bases left between them. CDR3 sequence (DNA): TGTGCCAGCAGCAGAACAGGGCTGGGAAACACCATATATTTT. Amino acids: CASSRTGLGNTIYF.

This clonotype was counted a few times. The V call is TRBV5-1, the J call TRBJ2-3, with unresolved D. V lost 9 bases to trimming and J lost 2 bases, with 19 bases between them. Germline V gene sequence: CDR1 SGHRS, CDR2 YFSETQ. This CDR3 is built from 15 residues. The CDR3 here is CATALGSGPTDTQYF. DNA for the CDR3: TGCGCCACCGCACTTGGGTCGGGTCCCACAGATACGCAGTATTTT.

This clonotype was counted ten times or more. The chain has TRBV5-6 and TRBJ2-1; D may match TRBD1 or TRBD2 (5 bases each). The V end was cut by 3 bases, the J end by 1 base, with 8 bases between. CDR1 is SGHDT and CDR2 is YYEEEE in the germline V gene. The CDR3 has 14 residues. In DNA, the CDR3 is TGTGCCAGCAGCTCCGGGACGTCCTACAATGAGCAGTTCTTC. It is translated as CASSSGTSYNEQFF.

This clonotype was found many times. The chain is built from TRBV7-3 and TRBJ2-2, with 8 bases aligning to TRBD2. Germline V gene sequence: CDR1 SGHTA, CDR2 FQGTGA. The CDR3 is made up of 15 amino acids. V dropped 2 bases and J dropped 2; count of bases not matched to a gene: 1. Written as DNA, the CDR3 is TGTGCCAGCAGCTTACGGGGGGGCAACACCGGGGAGCTGTTTTTT. Translating gives CASSLRGGNTGELFF. Filled out from reference TRBV7-3 and TRBJ2-2, the complete variable domain reads GAGVSQTPSNKVTEKGKYVELRCDPISGHTALYWYRQSLGQGPEFLIYFQGTGAADDSGLPNDRFFAVRPEGSVSTLKIQRTERGDSAVYLCASSLRGGNTGELFFGEGSRLTVL.

Details on this clonotype: This clone may be a read error of a much larger clone one base away. The CDR3 DNA reads TGCAGTGCTAGCGGACAGGGCCCTCCCTACGAGAAGTACTTC. Translated: CSASGQGPPYEKYF. V and J are TRBV20-1 and TRBJ2-7; 8 bases line up with TRBD1. CDR1 is DFQATT and CDR2 is SNEGSKA in the germline V gene (reference sequence). This CDR3 has 14 amino acids.

This clonotype showed up many times. The J gene is TRBJ2-1, the V gene TRBV24-1, with 7 bases identical to TRBD2. The CDR3 contains 14 residues. Germline V gives CDR1 KGHDR, CDR2 SFDVKD. Trimming cost V 10 bases and J 4 bases; bases outside gene matches: 9. CDR3 DNA: TGTGCCACTTCTCTAGCGGCGAATTACAATGAGCAGTTCTTC. This sequence encodes CATSLAANYNEQFF.